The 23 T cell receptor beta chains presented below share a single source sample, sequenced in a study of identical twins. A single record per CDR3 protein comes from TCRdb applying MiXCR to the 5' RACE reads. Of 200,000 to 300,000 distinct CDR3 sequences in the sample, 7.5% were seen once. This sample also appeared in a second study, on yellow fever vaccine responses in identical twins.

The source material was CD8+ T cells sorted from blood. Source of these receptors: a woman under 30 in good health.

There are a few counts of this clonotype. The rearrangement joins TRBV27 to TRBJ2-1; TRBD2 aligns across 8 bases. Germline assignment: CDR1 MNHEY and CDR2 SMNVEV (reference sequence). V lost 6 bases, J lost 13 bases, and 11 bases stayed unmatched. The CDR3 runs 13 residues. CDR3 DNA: TGTGCCAGCAGGGCGGGAGGTGGTGTCGGACAGTTCTTC. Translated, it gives CASRAGGGVGQFF.

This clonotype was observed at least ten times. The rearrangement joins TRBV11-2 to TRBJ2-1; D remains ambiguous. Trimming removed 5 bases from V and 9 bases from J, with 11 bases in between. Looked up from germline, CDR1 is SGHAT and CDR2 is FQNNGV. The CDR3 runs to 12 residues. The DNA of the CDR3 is TGTGCCAGCAGCCCAAATATTTTTGAGCAGTTCTTC. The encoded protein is CASSPNIFEQFF.

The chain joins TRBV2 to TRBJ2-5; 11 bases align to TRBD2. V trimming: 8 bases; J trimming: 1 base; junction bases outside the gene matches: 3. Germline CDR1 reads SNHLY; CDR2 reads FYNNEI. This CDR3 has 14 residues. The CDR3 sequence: CASSGLAGQETQYF. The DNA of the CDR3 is TGTGCCAGCTCTGGACTAGCGGGCCAAGAGACCCAGTACTTC.

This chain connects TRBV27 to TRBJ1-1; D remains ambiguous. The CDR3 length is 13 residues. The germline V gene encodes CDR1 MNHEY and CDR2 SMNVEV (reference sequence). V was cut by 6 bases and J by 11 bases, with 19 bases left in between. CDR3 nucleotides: TGTGCCAGCAGCCCCAGCTGGACCTTGGGGGCTTTCTTT. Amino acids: CASSPSWTLGAFF.

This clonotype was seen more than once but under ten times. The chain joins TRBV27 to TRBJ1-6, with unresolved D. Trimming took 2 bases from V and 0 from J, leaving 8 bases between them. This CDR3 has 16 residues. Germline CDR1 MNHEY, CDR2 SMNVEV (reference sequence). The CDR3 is CASSLVASSYNSPLHF. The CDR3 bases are TGTGCCAGCAGTTTAGTCGCGAGCTCCTATAATTCACCCCTCCACTTT.

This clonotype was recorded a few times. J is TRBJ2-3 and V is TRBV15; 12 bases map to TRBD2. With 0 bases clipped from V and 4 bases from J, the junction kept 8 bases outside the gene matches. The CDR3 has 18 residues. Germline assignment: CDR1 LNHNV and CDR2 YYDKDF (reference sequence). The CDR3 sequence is CATSREELAGGNADTQYF. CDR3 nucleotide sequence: TGTGCCACCAGCAGAGAGGAACTAGCGGGGGGTAACGCAGATACGCAGTATTTT.

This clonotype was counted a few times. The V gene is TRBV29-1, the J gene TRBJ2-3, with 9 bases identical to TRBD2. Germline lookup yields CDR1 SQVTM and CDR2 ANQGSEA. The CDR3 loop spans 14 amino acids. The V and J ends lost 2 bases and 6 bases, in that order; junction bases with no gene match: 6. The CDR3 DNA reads TGCAGCGTTGAACTAGCGGGATTCTCCGATACGCAGTATTTT. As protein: CSVELAGFSDTQYF.

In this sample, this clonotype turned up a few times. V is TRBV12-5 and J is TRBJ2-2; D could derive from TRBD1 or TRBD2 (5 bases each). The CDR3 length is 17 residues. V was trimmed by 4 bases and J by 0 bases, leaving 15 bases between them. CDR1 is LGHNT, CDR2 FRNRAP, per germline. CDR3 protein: CASGSGPGRPNTGELFF. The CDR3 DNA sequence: TGTGCTAGTGGTTCGGGACCGGGACGCCCGAACACCGGGGAGCTGTTTTTT.

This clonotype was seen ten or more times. CDR3 amino acids: CASSLGPNTGELFF. The DNA of the CDR3 is TGTGCCAGCAGTTTAGGTCCGAACACCGGGGAGCTGTTTTTT. The chain joins TRBV27 to TRBJ2-2; D gene uncertain. V lost 2 bases, J lost 0 bases, and 4 bases lay in between. The CDR3 is 14 residues long. Germline V lookup: CDR1 MNHEY, CDR2 SMNVEV (reference sequence).

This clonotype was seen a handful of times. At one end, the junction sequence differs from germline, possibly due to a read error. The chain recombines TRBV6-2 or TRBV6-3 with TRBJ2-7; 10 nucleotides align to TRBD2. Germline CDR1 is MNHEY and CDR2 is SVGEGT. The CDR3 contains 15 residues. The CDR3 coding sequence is TGTGCCAGCAGTTCTCTAGCGGGAGTGTCCTTCGAGCAGTACTTC. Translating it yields CASSSLAGVSFEQYF.

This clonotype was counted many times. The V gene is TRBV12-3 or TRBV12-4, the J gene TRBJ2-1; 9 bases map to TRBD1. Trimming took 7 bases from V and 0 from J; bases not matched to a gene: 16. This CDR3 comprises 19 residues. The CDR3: CASTVPGQGPKSSYNEQFF. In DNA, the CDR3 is TGTGCCAGCACCGTACCGGGACAGGGCCCAAAGAGCTCCTACAATGAGCAGTTCTTC.

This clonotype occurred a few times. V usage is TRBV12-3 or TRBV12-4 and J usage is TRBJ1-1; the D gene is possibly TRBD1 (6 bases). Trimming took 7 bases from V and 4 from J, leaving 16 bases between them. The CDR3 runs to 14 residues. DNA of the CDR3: TGTGCCAGCACTAGGGGGGGGGTAAGCACTGAAGCTTTCTTT. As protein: CASTRGGVSTEAFF.

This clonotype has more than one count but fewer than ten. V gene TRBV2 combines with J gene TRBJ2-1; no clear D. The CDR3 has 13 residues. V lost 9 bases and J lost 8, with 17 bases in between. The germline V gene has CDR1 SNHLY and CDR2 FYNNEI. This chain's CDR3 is CASPYKARDEQFF. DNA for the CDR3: TGTGCCAGTCCGTACAAGGCTAGGGATGAGCAGTTCTTC. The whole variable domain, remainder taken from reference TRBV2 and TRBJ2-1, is EPEVTQTPSHQVTQMGQEVILRCVPISNHLYFYWYRQILGQKVEFLVSFYNNEISEKSEIFDDQFSVERPDGSNFTLKIRSTKLEDSAMYFCASPYKARDEQFFGPGTRLTVL.

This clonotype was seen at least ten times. CDR3 region: CASSLLDSPSGANVLTF. For the CDR3, the DNA is TGTGCCAGCAGCCTTCTGGACAGCCCTTCTGGGGCCAACGTCCTGACTTTC. This chain links TRBV7-9 with TRBJ2-6; a possible D gene is TRBD1 (6 bases). The CDR3 is made up of 17 amino acids. The V end lost 5 bases, the J end lost 1 base, and 15 bases lay between the germline ends. Germline CDR1 SEHNR, CDR2 FQNEAQ (reference sequence).

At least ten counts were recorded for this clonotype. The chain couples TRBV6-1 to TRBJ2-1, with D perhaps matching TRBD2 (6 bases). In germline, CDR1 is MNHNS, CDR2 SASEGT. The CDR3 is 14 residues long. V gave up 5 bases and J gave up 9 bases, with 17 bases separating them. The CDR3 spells CASSTHTGDFEQFF. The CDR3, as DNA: TGTGCCAGCAGTACCCATACGGGAGATTTTGAGCAGTTCTTC.

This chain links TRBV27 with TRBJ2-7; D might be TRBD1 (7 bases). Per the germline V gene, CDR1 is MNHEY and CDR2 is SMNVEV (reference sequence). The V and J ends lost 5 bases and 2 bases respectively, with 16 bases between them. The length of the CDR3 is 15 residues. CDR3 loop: CASSVGGGRTYEQYV. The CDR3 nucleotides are TGTGCCAGCAGTGTTGGAGGGGGCAGAACCTACGAGCAGTACGTC.

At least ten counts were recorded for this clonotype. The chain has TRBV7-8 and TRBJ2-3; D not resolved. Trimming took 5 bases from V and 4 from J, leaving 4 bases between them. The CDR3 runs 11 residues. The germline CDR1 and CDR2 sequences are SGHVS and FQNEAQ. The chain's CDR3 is CASSRADTQYF. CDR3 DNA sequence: TGTGCCAGCAGCCGAGCAGATACGCAGTATTTT.

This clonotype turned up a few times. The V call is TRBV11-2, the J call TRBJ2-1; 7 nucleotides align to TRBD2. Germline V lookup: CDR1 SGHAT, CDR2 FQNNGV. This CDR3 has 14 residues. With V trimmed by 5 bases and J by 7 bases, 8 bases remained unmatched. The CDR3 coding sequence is TGTGCCAGCAGCGGGAGGGGCGGGGTGAATGAGCAGTTCTTC. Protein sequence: CASSGRGGVNEQFF.

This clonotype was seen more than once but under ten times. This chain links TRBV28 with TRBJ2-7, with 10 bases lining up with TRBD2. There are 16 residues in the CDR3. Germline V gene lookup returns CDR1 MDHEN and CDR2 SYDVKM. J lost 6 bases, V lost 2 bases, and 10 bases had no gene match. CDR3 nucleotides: TGTGCCAGCAGTTTACCCCCTAGCGGGAGTACCCTCGAGCAGTACTTC. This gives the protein CASSLPPSGSTLEQYF.

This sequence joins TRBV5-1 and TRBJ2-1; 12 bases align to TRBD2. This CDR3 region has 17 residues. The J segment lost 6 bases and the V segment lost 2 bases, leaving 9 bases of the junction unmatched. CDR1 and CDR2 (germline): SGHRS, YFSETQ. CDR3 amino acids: CASSFASGGAFTNEQFF. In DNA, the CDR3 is TGCGCCAGCAGCTTCGCTAGCGGGGGGGCCTTTACCAATGAGCAGTTCTTC.

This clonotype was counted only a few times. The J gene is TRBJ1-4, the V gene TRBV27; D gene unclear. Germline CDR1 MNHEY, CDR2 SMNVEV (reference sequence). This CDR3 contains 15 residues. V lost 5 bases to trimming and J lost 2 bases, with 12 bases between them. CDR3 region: CASSRRGRTNEKLFF. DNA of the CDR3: TGTGCCAGCAGTCGTAGAGGGAGGACTAATGAAAAACTGTTTTTT.

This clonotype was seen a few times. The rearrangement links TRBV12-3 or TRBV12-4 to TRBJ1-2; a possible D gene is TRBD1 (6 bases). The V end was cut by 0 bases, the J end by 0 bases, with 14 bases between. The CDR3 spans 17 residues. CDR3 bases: TGTGCCAGCAGTTTAGCCGAAGACAGGACCACTAACTATGGCTACACCTTC. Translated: CASSLAEDRTTNYGYTF.

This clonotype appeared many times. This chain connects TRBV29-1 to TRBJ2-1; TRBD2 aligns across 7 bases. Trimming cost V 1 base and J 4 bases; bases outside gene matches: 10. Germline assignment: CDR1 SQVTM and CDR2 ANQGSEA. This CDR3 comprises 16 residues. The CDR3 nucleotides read TGCAGCGTTGAAGGGGGAGGTCTAGCGGAATACAATGAGCAGTTCTTC. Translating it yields CSVEGGGLAEYNEQFF.